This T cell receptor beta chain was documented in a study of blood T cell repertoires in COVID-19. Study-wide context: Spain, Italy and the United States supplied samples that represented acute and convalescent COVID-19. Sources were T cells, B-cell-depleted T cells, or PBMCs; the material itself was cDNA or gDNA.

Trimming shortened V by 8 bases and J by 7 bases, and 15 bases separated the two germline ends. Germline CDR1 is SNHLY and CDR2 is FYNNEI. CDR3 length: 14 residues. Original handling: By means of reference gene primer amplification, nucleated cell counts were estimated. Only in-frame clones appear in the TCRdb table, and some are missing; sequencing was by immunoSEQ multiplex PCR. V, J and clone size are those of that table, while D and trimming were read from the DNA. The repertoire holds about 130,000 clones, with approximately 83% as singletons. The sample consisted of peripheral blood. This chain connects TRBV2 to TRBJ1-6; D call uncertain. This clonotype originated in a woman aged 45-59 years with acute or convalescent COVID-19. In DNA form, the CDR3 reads TGTGCCAGCTCCCTTCAGGATTCCAATTCACCCCTCCACTTT. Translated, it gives CASSLQDSNSPLHF.